These 28 T cell receptor beta chains were sequenced from one sample in a study of cytomegalovirus exposure and HLA in healthy donors. PCR amplification relied on 60 Vbeta primers (plus 13 Jbeta primers). Using immunoSEQ multiplex PCR, the repertoire was profiled, and TCRdb retains in-frame clones only, with some absent. This table has roughly 280,000 clones, around 66% appearing once. Sequences were obtained from PBMCs. These receptors were obtained from a female donor in good health and CMV-seronegative.

This clone was seen a single time. The chain joins TRBV2 to TRBJ1-5, with 11 bases matching TRBD1. The germline gives CDR1 SNHLY, CDR2 FYNNEI. V trimming: 4 bases; J trimming: 0 bases; junction bases outside the gene matches: 2. This CDR3 spans 16 amino acids. In DNA form, the CDR3 reads TGTGCCAGCAGTGGGGACAGGGGGTATAGCAATCAGCCCCAGCATTTT. Translation gives CASSGDRGYSNQPQHF.

This clone was seen only a few times. This chain joins TRBV4-1 and TRBJ2-1, with TRBD2 as a possible D gene (5 bases). V lost 4 bases, J lost 12 bases, and 22 bases lay in between. Per the germline V gene, CDR1 is MGHRA and CDR2 is YSYEKL. The CDR3 has 15 amino acids. Written as DNA, the CDR3 is TGCGCCAGCAGCCCCCTAGGACTCCAACTAGGAGGGCAGTTCTTC. Translating gives CASSPLGLQLGGQFF.

This clone was recorded once. The V and J genes are TRBV12-2 and TRBJ1-5; the table's D call, TRBD1, has no DNA check behind it. TRBV12-2 is listed as a pseudogene. CDR3 length: 15 residues. The DNA of the CDR3 is TGTGCAAGTCGCTTCGAACAGGACGCCAATCAGCCCCAGCATTTT. Protein: CASRFEQDANQPQHF.

The chain links TRBV7-2 to TRBJ2-1; no firm D call. V shed 1 base and J shed 5 bases, with 12 bases lying between them. This CDR3 region has 15 residues. Germline CDR1 and CDR2: SGHTA and FQGNSA. CDR3: CASSLGPPSHNEQFF. In DNA, the CDR3 is TGTGCCAGCAGCTTAGGGCCGCCGTCCCACAATGAGCAGTTCTTC.

This chain uses TRBV7-3 with TRBJ1-3; 8 nucleotides match TRBD1. J was trimmed by 0 bases and V by 5 bases; bases with no gene match: 9. CDR1 is SGHTA, CDR2 FQGTGA, per germline. The CDR3 runs 17 residues. The CDR3 nucleotides read TGTGCCAGCAGCCTTCCCCGGGACAGGCCCTCTGGAAACACCATATATTTT. Translating gives CASSLPRDRPSGNTIYF.

The chain recombines TRBV2 with TRBJ2-5; tentative D call: TRBD2 (6 bases). The ends were cut back, 2 bases at V and 3 bases at J, with 10 bases in the middle. The CDR3 sequence is 14 residues long. From germline, CDR1 is SNHLY and CDR2 FYNNEI. DNA for the CDR3: TGTGCCAGCAGTGAATGGCGGGGCAAAGAGACCCAGTACTTC. This translates into CASSEWRGKETQYF.

The chain is built from TRBV2 and TRBJ2-7; 10 positions match TRBD2. Losses at the gene ends were 4 bases for V and 4 bases for J; bases not matched to a gene: 4. The germline V gene encodes CDR1 SNHLY and CDR2 FYNNEI. The CDR3 runs to 14 residues. CDR3 protein: CASSVSSGRYEQYF. DNA of the CDR3: TGTGCCAGCAGTGTATCTAGCGGGAGATACGAGCAGTACTTC. Based on the CDR3 plus reference TRBV2 and TRBJ2-7, the full variable domain is EPEVTQTPSHQVTQMGQEVILRCVPISNHLYFYWYRQILGQKVEFLVSFYNNEISEKSEIFDDQFSVERPDGSNFTLKIRSTKLEDSAMYFCASSVSSGRYEQYFGPGTRLTVT.

The chain couples TRBV23-1 to TRBJ1-5; a weak D match, TRBD1 (5 bases). TRBV23-1 is an ORF; its function is uncertain. Trimming left V 3 bases short and J 0 bases short, with 15 bases between. The CDR3 consists of 17 residues. The CDR3 spells CASSQWTRRYSNQPQHF. The CDR3 DNA follows: TGCGCCAGCAGTCAGTGGACACGGAGATATAGCAATCAGCCCCAGCATTTT.

The J gene is TRBJ2-7, the V gene TRBV11-3; 7 bases map to TRBD2. The ends lost 1 base at V and 3 bases at J; junction bases unmatched: 6. This CDR3 region has 15 residues. CDR1 and CDR2 (germline): SGHNT, YENEEA. The CDR3, as DNA: TGTGCCAGCAGCTTAGGCGGGGGTACTTACTACGAGCAGTACTTC. It yields the protein CASSLGGGTYYEQYF.

V and J are TRBV9 and TRBJ2-1; 10 bases line up with TRBD2. V trimming: 1 base; J trimming: 9 bases; junction bases outside the gene matches: 7. Germline lookup yields CDR1 SGDLS and CDR2 YYNGEE. The CDR3 covers 15 residues. In DNA form, the CDR3 reads TGTGCCAGCAGCGTAAGCGGGAGGGCCGGTATTGAGCAGTTCTTC. Amino acids: CASSVSGRAGIEQFF. The variable domain in full, completed from reference TRBV9 and TRBJ2-1, reads DSGVTQTPKHLITATGQRVTLRCSPRSGDLSVYWYQQSLDQGLQFLIQYYNGEERAKGNILERFSAQQFPDLHSELNLSSLELGDSALYFCASSVSGRAGIEQFFGPGTRLTVL.

The chain employs TRBV11-2 and TRBJ2-7; 8 bases match TRBD2. Germline CDR1 and CDR2: SGHAT and FQNNGV. This CDR3 is built from 16 residues. The ends lost 5 bases at V and 3 bases at J; junction bases unmatched: 12. The CDR3 region has the DNA TGTGCCAGCAGCCCCCTGCGCGGGAGGACCCTCTACGAGCAGTACTTC. This encodes CASSPLRGRTLYEQYF.

The chain recombines TRBV7-2 with TRBJ2-7; D unclear. There are 15 residues in the CDR3. CDR1 and CDR2 (germline): SGHTA, FQGNSA. V lost 1 base and J 3 bases, leaving 13 bases between the germline ends. The CDR3 DNA reads as TGTGCCAGCAGCTTAGACTCCCAGAACTACTACGAGCAGTACTTC. Translation: CASSLDSQNYYEQYF.

The count of this clone is one. The chain couples TRBV9 to TRBJ1-1; D unresolved. From germline, CDR1 is SGDLS and CDR2 YYNGEE. The CDR3 is 14 amino acids. The V gene lost 4 bases and the J gene lost 1 base, with 11 bases spanning the gap. The CDR3 nucleotides are TGTGCCAGCAGCCCAACATTCTCGAACACTGAAGCTTTCTTT. Amino acids: CASSPTFSNTEAFF.

The chain couples TRBV5-4 to TRBJ2-1, with 8 bases that match TRBD2. With 4 bases clipped from V and 2 bases from J, the junction kept 8 bases outside the gene matches. Germline CDR1 reads SGHNT; CDR2 reads YYREEE (reference sequence). This CDR3 region has 16 residues. This CDR3 reads CASSQRSGSTYNEQFF. The DNA for the CDR3 is TGTGCCAGCAGCCAGAGGAGCGGGAGTACCTACAATGAGCAGTTCTTC.

The rearrangement joins TRBV10-1 to TRBJ2-1; TRBD2 aligns across 9 bases. CDR1 is WNHNN and CDR2 is SYGVQD in the germline V gene (reference sequence). The CDR3 has 17 amino acids. V trimming: 4 bases; J trimming: 5 bases; junction bases outside the gene matches: 12. The CDR3 bases are TGCGCCAGCAGTGCCCTCCTGGGGAGCGGGAGGAACAATGAGCAGTTCTTC. It is translated as CASSALLGSGRNNEQFF.

This chain links TRBV27 with TRBJ2-3; weak D call: TRBD2 (7 bases). Germline V gene data show CDR1 as MNHEY and CDR2 as SMNVEV (reference sequence). The CDR3 contains 16 residues. Between the trimmed V and J ends, which lost 5 bases and 5 bases, there was a span of 20 bases. The CDR3 region is CASSALGGGPEDTQYF. Here the CDR3 DNA reads TGTGCCAGCAGTGCTCTAGGGGGAGGGCCGGAAGATACGCAGTATTTT.

Details on this clone: At one of its ends the junction is not consistent with the germline gene, which may arise from a read error. The J gene is TRBJ1-3, the V gene TRBV7-9, with 7 nucleotides matching TRBD1. The CDR3 covers 15 residues. Germline V lookup: CDR1 SEHNR, CDR2 FQNEAQ (reference sequence). CDR3 nucleotides: TGTGCCGGCAGCCGTGACAGGGTGTCTGGAAACACCATATATTTT. Its translation is CAGSRDRVSGNTIYF.

The rearrangement uses TRBV7-9 and TRBJ1-2; no definite D call. The length of the CDR3 is 12 residues. Germline CDR1 is SEHNR and CDR2 is FQNEAQ (reference sequence). Trimming took 3 bases from V and 8 from J, leaving 10 bases between them. DNA of the CDR3: TGTGCCAGCAGCTTCCCCGGGTCGGGCTACACCTTC. Protein sequence: CASSFPGSGYTF.

The V call is TRBV27, the J call TRBJ1-5; no firm D call. Per the germline V gene, CDR1 is MNHEY and CDR2 is SMNVEV (reference sequence). The CDR3 extends over 13 amino acids. V was shortened by 5 bases and J by 4 bases, with 9 bases between the two germline ends. The DNA for the CDR3 is TGTGCCAGCAGTCCCCTAGGTAATCAGCCCCAGCATTTT. This encodes CASSPLGNQPQHF.

This clone showed up just once. The chain carries TRBV14 and TRBJ2-5; tentatively, D is TRBD2 (6 bases). The DNA end is more similar to TRBJ2-7, so the J call may be wrong. Germline V gives CDR1 SGHDN, CDR2 FVKESK. This CDR3 contains 17 residues. The CDR3 nucleotides are TGTGCCAGCAGCCATGCTATGGGGGGACTTCGGCCGCACGAGCAGTACTTC. It specifies CASSHAMGGLRPHEQYF.

The table lists this clone with a few counts. V is TRBV19 and J is TRBJ2-7; D is ambiguous. This CDR3 is built from 15 residues. CDR1 and CDR2 (germline): LNHDA, SQIVND (reference sequence). The V and J ends lost 7 bases and 3 bases respectively, with 19 bases between them. This chain's CDR3 is CASTRGGSPSYEQYF. CDR3 nucleotide sequence: TGTGCCAGTACCCGAGGTGGGTCTCCGAGCTACGAGCAGTACTTC.

The chain is built from TRBV18 and TRBJ1-1, with TRBD1 as a possible D gene (6 bases). Germline V gene sequence: CDR1 KGHSH, CDR2 LQKENI. With 5 bases removed from V and 6 bases from J, the gap between germline ends came to 13 bases. The CDR3 contains 13 residues. The DNA of the CDR3 is TGTGCCAGCTCAAAGTTACAGGGAGCTGAAGCTTTCTTT. Protein: CASSKLQGAEAFF.

The chain carries TRBV15 and TRBJ2-3; no definite D call. The germline V and J ends were trimmed by 0 bases and 6 bases, with 7 bases remaining between them. CDR1 and CDR2 from the germline V gene are LNHNV and YYDKDF (reference sequence). The CDR3 consists of 13 residues. The CDR3 sequence is CATSRERADTQYF. The CDR3 DNA is TGTGCCACCAGCAGAGAGAGAGCGGATACGCAGTATTTT. Full variable domain (remainder filled in from reference TRBV15 and TRBJ2-3): DAMVIQNPRYQVTQFGKPVTLSCSQTLNHNVMYWYQQKSSQAPKLLFHYYDKDFNNEADTPDNFQSRRPNTSFCFLDIRSPGLGDTAMYLCATSRERADTQYFGPGTRLTVL.

In this sample, this clone turned up a few times. The V call is TRBV27, the J call TRBJ1-2; maybe TRBD1 (5 bases). The CDR3 loop spans 17 amino acids. The germline CDR1 and CDR2 sequences are MNHEY and SMNVEV (reference sequence). V was shortened by 1 base and J by 4 bases, with 19 bases between the two germline ends. The CDR3 here is CASSLLPGVANGYGYTF. The CDR3 nucleotides are TGTGCCAGCAGTTTATTGCCGGGGGTAGCGAATGGCTATGGCTACACCTTC.

The J gene is TRBJ2-5, the V gene TRBV30; possibly TRBD2 for D (6 bases). V shed 1 base and J shed 0 bases, with 9 bases lying between them. Germline V CDR1 and CDR2: GTSNPN, SVGIG (reference sequence). This CDR3 has 14 residues. Here the CDR3 DNA reads TGTGCCTGGAGTGGGCTAGCGAACCAAGAGACCCAGTACTTC. This gives the protein CAWSGLANQETQYF.

This clone was seen once. The V gene is TRBV5-1, the J gene TRBJ2-5, with TRBD1 matching over 8 bases. CDR3 length: 14 amino acids. The J segment lost 11 bases and the V segment lost 0 bases, leaving 9 bases of the junction unmatched. Germline values: CDR1 SGHRS, CDR2 YFSETQ. CDR3 sequence (DNA): TGCGCCAGCAGCTTGGCTCCAGGGGGCTGGGAGCAGTACTTC. This translates into CASSLAPGGWEQYF.

The V and J genes are TRBV27 and TRBJ2-7, with TRBD1 matching over 9 bases. V dropped 10 bases and J dropped 3; count of bases not matched to a gene: 4. CDR3 size: 12 residues. The germline CDR1 and CDR2 sequences are MNHEY and SMNVEV (reference sequence). CDR3 region: CATVGQGYEQYF. The CDR3 DNA sequence: TGTGCCACCGTGGGACAGGGCTACGAGCAGTACTTC.

In regard to this clone: The sample contains more than one DNA sequence encoding this CDR3. This chain links TRBV5-6 with TRBJ2-1, with 7 bases aligning to TRBD2. The CDR3 extends over 16 amino acids. Per the germline V gene, CDR1 is SGHDT and CDR2 is YYEEEE. Trimming at V came to 0 bases and at J to 4 bases, leaving 7 bases not matched to a gene. CDR3 sequence (DNA): TGTGCCAGCAGCTTGGATAAAGGGACTACTTACAATGAGCAGTTCTTC. This gives the protein CASSLDKGTTYNEQFF.